This T cell receptor (beta chain) emerged from a study of T-cell memory formation after mild COVID-19. Trimming removed 1 base at V and 2 bases at J, with 8 bases between. The germline V gene has CDR1 MGHRA and CDR2 YSYEKL. The CDR3 is made up of 14 amino acids. The study's findings and limits: Cross-reactive memory apparently joined, as some responding clones appeared in pre-infection memory.

This clonotype was seen more than once but under ten times. Its antigen is not identified. TCRdb re-derived calls from the 5' RACE reads in MiXCR, one entry per CDR3 protein. This table has more than 250,000 distinct CDR3 sequences, 16% appearing once. This receptor was obtained from a man between 18 and 29 years old who had mild COVID-19 (a few samples of this study predate the infection). Cell type and time point are not known. J is TRBJ1-1 and V is TRBV4-1; no firm D call. Sequenced sample: PBMCs or a T cell subset sorted from them (not recorded which). The CDR3 coding sequence is TGCGCCAGCAGCCAAGTGCAACCCAACACTGAAGCTTTCTTT. Translating it yields CASSQVQPNTEAFF.